Following are 11 T cell receptor beta chains from one sample sequenced in a study of blood T cell repertoires in COVID-19. The protocol was immunoSEQ multiplex PCR, while the TCRdb copy is restricted to in-frame clones and leaves out a portion. The data show around 300,000 clones, approximately 91% seen once. The sequenced sample was peripheral blood. The receptors shown here come from a man in his forties or fifties with acute or convalescent COVID-19.

This clone has a single count. The chain has TRBV19 and TRBJ2-7; weak D call: TRBD2 (6 bases). Per germline, CDR1 LNHDA and CDR2 SQIVND (reference sequence). The CDR3 runs to 15 residues. Trimming removed 1 base at V and 3 bases at J, with 13 bases between. CDR3: CASSIVGTENYEQYF. As DNA, the CDR3 is TGTGCCAGTAGTATAGTAGGGACTGAGAACTACGAGCAGTACTTC. The full variable domain, in which reference TRBV19 and TRBJ2-7 provide the parts outside the CDR3, is DGGITQSPKYLFRKEGQNVTLSCEQNLNHDAMYWYRQDPGQGLRLIYYSQIVNDFQKGDIAEGYSVSREKKESFPLTVTSAQKNPTAFYLCASSIVGTENYEQYFGPGTRLTVT.

The CDR3 DNA follows: TGTGCCAGCAGCCCACAGGGCCTGAACACTGAAGCTTTCTTT. Amino acid sequence: CASSPQGLNTEAFF. The V call is TRBV5-4, the J call TRBJ1-1, with a tentative D call TRBD1 (6 bases). CDR1 is SGHNT and CDR2 is YYREEE in the germline V gene (reference sequence). The ends were cut back, 4 bases at V and 0 bases at J, with 10 bases in the middle. The CDR3 sequence is 14 residues long.

This sequence joins TRBV3-1 (or the pseudogene TRBV3-2) and TRBJ2-7, with D uncertain. Trimming took 5 bases from V and 8 from J, leaving 25 bases between them. This CDR3 is 16 amino acids long. The V gene's germline CDR1 is LGHDT and CDR2 YNNKEL (reference sequence). The CDR3 reads CASSVRVSTVTSKQYF. CDR3 DNA sequence: TGTGCCAGCAGCGTCCGGGTCTCCACCGTCACGAGTAAGCAGTACTTC.

The V and J genes are TRBV14 and TRBJ1-6, with 8 nucleotides matching TRBD1. Germline loops: CDR1 SGHDN, CDR2 FVKESK. The CDR3 runs to 15 residues. The ends lost 3 bases at V and 7 bases at J; junction bases unmatched: 5. CDR3 loop: CASSHLRDRNSPLHF. DNA for the CDR3: TGTGCCAGCAGCCACCTCCGGGACAGGAATTCACCCCTCCACTTT.

This clone was counted at least ten times. The junction departs from germline at one end; a sequencing error may be responsible. This chain uses TRBV19 with TRBJ1-2; TRBD1 matches at 8 bases. There are 14 residues in the CDR3. Per germline, CDR1 LNHDA and CDR2 SQIVND (reference sequence). The CDR3: CASTEDRVNNGYTF. CDR3 nucleotide sequence: TGTGCCAGTACCGAGGACAGGGTTAACAATGGCTACACCTTC. Using reference TRBV19 and TRBJ1-2 for the parts outside the CDR3, the full variable domain is DGGITQSPKYLFRKEGQNVTLSCEQNLNHDAMYWYRQDPGQGLRLIYYSQIVNDFQKGDIAEGYSVSREKKESFPLTVTSAQKNPTAFYLCASTEDRVNNGYTFGSGTRLTVV.

V is TRBV18 and J is TRBJ2-3, with 7 bases matching TRBD2. J gave up 5 bases and V 10 bases, and 21 bases lay outside the gene matches. This CDR3 has 17 amino acids. Germline V lookup: CDR1 KGHSH, CDR2 LQKENI. CDR3 bases: TGTGCCATTAGACGCCCCACCGGGCAGGGAGGGAAAGATACGCAGTATTTT. This encodes CAIRRPTGQGGKDTQYF.

A note on this clone: This CDR3 is also generated by other DNA sequences in the sample. The rearrangement links TRBV9 to TRBJ1-2; tentatively, D is TRBD1 (5 bases). Germline V gene sequence: CDR1 SGDLS, CDR2 YYNGEE. V lost 0 bases and J 5 bases, leaving 11 bases between the germline ends. This CDR3 spans 14 amino acids. The CDR3 reads CASSVEGQAYGYTF. The CDR3 DNA sequence: TGTGCCAGCAGCGTAGAGGGGCAGGCGTATGGCTACACCTTC. The full variable domain, its missing parts supplied by reference TRBV9 and TRBJ1-2, is DSGVTQTPKHLITATGQRVTLRCSPRSGDLSVYWYQQSLDQGLQFLIQYYNGEERAKGNILERFSAQQFPDLHSELNLSSLELGDSALYFCASSVEGQAYGYTFGSGTRLTVV.

The chain couples TRBV7-9 to TRBJ2-1, with D possibly matching TRBD2 (5 bases). V lost 6 bases and J 0 bases, leaving 15 bases between the germline ends. Per germline, CDR1 SEHNR and CDR2 FQNEAQ (reference sequence). The CDR3 loop spans 16 amino acids. The CDR3 protein is CASRGPAGSSYNEQFF. The CDR3 nucleotides read TGTGCCAGCAGAGGTCCTGCGGGTAGCTCCTACAATGAGCAGTTCTTC.

The chain has TRBV29-1 and TRBJ1-2; tentatively, D is TRBD1 (5 bases). Trimming took 3 bases from V and 2 from J, leaving 10 bases between them. The CDR3 has 13 residues. Germline V lookup: CDR1 SQVTM, CDR2 ANQGSEA. The CDR3 spells CSVDMQGNYGYTF. As DNA, the CDR3 is TGCAGCGTTGACATGCAGGGAAACTATGGCTACACCTTC.

The gene calls are TRBV27 and TRBJ2-3; 7 nucleotides line up with TRBD2. Germline CDR1 and CDR2: MNHEY and SMNVEV (reference sequence). The CDR3 has 16 residues. V lost 3 bases, J lost 0 bases, and 6 bases stayed unmatched. CDR3 coding DNA: TGTGCCAGCAGTTTGCTAGCGGCTCCTAGCACAGATACGCAGTATTTT. Its protein product is CASSLLAAPSTDTQYF.

The chain carries TRBV2 and TRBJ1-5; D may be TRBD1 (6 bases). The CDR3 is made up of 17 amino acids. V shed 9 bases and J shed 1 base, with 22 bases lying between them. Germline lookup yields CDR1 SNHLY and CDR2 FYNNEI. The chain's CDR3 is CASRGTLLHGSNQPQHF. The CDR3 DNA reads TGTGCCAGTAGGGGGACACTTCTCCACGGGAGCAATCAGCCCCAGCATTTT.